Below, one T cell receptor (beta chain) is given with its context. This clone has a single count. There is no known antigen for this receptor. Base qualities are not at hand, and no much larger clone is one base apart. TCRbeta CDR3 regions were amplified from genomic DNA using the immunoSEQ Assay, a bias-controlled multiplex PCR. As for the authors' bioinformatics: Nucleated cell counts per sample were estimated from amplification of reference gene primers within the assay. To quantify the absolute abundance of each unique TCRbeta CDR3 rearrangement, sequence reads were collapsed and filtered. For each sample, productive Simpson clonality was calculated by taking the square root of Simpson's diversity index across productive rearrangements. What TCRdb holds here is the immuneACCESS table cut down to in-frame rearrangements. Part of the clones is not present; checked against another copy, under half of the missing clones reflect an unresolved V gene, and the others are unexplained. Clonal size and the V and J genes are those of that table, whereas D and trimming came from the DNA. The sample table shows approximately 70,000 clones, and 80% to 95% are seen once. The ten largest account for around 2.6% of the sample.

At one collaborating source in Seattle, patients were enrolled during active infection and were followed longitudinally through the course of disease. Collaborating institutions collected whole blood in K2EDTA tubes following their own protocols. For TCRbeta analysis, collaborators shipped samples in one of three forms: frozen whole blood, isolated PBMCs, or DNA extracted from either of those sample types. These data are taken from a study of blood T cell repertoires in COVID-19 (dated by TCRdb to the early 2020s). Study-wide context: Samples from collaborators originated in the United States, Italy and Spain and spanned both the acute and convalescent phases of COVID-19. Where available, HLA class I and class II types were obtained from metadata supplied by the sample provider rather than from assay-based typing. Samples were obtained from the ongoing ImmuneRACE study (first 160 participants) and from about 1,300 subjects provided by 6 global collaborators. A freely available public database, intended as a resource for researchers studying the immune response to SARS-CoV-2, is where the repertoires were released. The material from the prospective study consisted of cDNA or gDNA derived from T cells, B-cell-depleted T cells, or PBMCs. Sample metadata almost always included a de-identified subject ID, COVID-19 status, age in years and sex. Deeply sampled blood TCRbeta repertoires from subjects exposed to, actively infected with, or recovered from COVID-19 were included in the dataset.

Overall results and qualifications from the work: The amount of clinical and demographic metadata varied by source and participant and was provided uncurated.

The junction shows trimming of 6 bases on V and 4 bases on J, plus 10 bases between the germline ends. The CDR3 numbers 12 residues from cysteine through phenylalanine. This entry keeps only the CDR3 DNA: 36 bases, framed from base 1. CDR1 and CDR2, per the germline V gene, are MDHEN and SYDVKM. The sequence was collected from a man aged 45 to 65 with COVID-19, enrolled during active disease. The chain is made from TRBV28 and TRBJ2-7; confidence is insufficient to name the D gene. The sample consisted of peripheral blood. At the DNA level, the sequence is TGTGCCAGCAGCTCCGCGTATTACGAGCAGTACTTC. This encodes CASSSAYYEQYF.